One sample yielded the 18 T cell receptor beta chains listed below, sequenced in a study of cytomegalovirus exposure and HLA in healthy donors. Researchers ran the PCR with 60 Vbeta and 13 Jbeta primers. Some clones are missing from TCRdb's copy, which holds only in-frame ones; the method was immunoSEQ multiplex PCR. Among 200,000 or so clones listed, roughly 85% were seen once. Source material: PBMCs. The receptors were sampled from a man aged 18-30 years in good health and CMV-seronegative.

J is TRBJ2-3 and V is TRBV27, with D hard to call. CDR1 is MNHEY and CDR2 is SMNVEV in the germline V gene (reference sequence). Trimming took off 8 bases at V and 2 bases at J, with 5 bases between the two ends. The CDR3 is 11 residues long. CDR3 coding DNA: TGTGCCAGCCGACTCACAGATACGCAGTATTTT. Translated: CASRLTDTQYF.

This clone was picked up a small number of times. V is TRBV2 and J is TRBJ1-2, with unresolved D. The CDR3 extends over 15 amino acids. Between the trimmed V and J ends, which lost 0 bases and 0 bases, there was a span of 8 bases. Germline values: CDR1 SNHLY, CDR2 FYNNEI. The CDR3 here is CASSEARRTNYGYTF. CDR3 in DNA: TGTGCCAGCAGTGAAGCGCGGAGAACTAACTATGGCTACACCTTC.

The CDR3 coding sequence is TGCGCCAGCAGTGAGTCAACTACTGAAGCTTTCTTT. Its protein is CASSESTTEAFF. This sequence joins TRBV10-2 and TRBJ1-1; D unresolved. V dropped 0 bases and J dropped 5 bases, with 4 bases sitting between them. Germline-derived CDR1 and CDR2 are WSHSY and SAAADI. This CDR3 is 12 amino acids long.

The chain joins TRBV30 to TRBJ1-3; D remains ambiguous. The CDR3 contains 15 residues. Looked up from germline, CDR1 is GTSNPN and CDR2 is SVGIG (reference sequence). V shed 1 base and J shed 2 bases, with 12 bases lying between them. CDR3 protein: CAWSGGLPTGNTIYF. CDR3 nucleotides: TGTGCCTGGAGTGGAGGGCTCCCGACTGGAAACACCATATATTTT.

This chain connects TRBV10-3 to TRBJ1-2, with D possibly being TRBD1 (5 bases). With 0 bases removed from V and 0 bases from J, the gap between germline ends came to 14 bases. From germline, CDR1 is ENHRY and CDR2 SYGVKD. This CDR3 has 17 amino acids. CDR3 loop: CAISESVTENTNYGYTF. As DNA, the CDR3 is TGTGCCATCAGTGAGTCCGTGACAGAGAATACTAACTATGGCTACACCTTC.

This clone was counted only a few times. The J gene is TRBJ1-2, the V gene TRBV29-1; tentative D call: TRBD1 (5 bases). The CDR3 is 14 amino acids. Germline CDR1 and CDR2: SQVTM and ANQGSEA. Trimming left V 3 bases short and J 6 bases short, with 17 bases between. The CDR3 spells CSVDSFQGSDGYTF. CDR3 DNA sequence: TGCAGCGTTGATAGCTTCCAGGGATCAGATGGCTACACCTTC.

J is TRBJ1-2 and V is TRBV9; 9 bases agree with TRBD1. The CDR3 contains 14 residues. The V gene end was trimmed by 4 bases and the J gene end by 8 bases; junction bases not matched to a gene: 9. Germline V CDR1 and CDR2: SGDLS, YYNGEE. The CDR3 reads CASSSSGTGIGYTF. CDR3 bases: TGTGCCAGCAGCTCATCCGGGACAGGGATCGGCTACACCTTC.

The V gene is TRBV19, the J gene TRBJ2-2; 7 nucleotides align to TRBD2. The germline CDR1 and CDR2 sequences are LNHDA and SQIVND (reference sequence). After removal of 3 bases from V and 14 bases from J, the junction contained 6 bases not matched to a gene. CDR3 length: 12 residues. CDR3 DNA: TGTGCCAGTAGTATCGGCCTAGCGGCCCTGTTTTTT. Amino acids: CASSIGLAALFF.

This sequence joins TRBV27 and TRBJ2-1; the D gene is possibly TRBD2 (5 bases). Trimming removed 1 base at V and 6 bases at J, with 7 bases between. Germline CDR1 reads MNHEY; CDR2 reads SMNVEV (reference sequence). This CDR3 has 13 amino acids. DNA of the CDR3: TGTGCCAGCAGTTTATATCGGGGCAATGAGCAGTTCTTC. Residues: CASSLYRGNEQFF.

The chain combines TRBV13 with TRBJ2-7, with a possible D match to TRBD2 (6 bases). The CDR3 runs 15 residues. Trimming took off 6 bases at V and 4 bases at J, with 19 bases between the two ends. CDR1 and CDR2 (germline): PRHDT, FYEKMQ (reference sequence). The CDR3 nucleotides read TGTGCCAGCAGGTCCAGGGACTTGATAACGTACGAGCAGTACTTC. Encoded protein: CASRSRDLITYEQYF.

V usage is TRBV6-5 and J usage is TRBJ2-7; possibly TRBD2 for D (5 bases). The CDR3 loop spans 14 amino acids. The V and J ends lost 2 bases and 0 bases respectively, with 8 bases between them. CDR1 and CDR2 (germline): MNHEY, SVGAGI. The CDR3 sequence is CASSYEGSSYEQYF. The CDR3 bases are TGTGCCAGCAGTTACGAAGGGAGCTCCTACGAGCAGTACTTC.

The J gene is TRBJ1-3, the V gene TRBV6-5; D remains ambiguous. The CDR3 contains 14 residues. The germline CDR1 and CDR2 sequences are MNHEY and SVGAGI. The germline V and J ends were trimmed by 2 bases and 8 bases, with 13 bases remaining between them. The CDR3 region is CASSYLMNADTIYF. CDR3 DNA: TGTGCCAGCAGTTACCTGATGAATGCGGACACCATATATTTT.

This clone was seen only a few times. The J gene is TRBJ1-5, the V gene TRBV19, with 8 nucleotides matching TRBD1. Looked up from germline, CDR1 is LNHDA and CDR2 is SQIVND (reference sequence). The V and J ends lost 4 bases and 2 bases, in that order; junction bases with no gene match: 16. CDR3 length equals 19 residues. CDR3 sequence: CASSKGLGRGLGGNQPQHF. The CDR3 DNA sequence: TGTGCCAGTAGTAAAGGTCTGGGCAGGGGGCTTGGAGGCAATCAGCCCCAGCATTTT.

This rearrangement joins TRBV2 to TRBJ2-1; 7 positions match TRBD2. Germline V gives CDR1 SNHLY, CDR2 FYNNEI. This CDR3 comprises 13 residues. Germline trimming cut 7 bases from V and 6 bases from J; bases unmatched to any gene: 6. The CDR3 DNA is TGTGCCAGCAAATGGCGGGGGAGCAATGAGCAGTTCTTC. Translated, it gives CASKWRGSNEQFF.

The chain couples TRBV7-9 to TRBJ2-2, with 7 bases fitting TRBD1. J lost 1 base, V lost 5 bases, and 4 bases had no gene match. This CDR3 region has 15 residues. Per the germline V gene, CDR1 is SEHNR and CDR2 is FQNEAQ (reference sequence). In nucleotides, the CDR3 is TGTGCCAGCAGCCCCCCAGGGGGGAACACCGGGGAGCTGTTTTTT. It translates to CASSPPGGNTGELFF.

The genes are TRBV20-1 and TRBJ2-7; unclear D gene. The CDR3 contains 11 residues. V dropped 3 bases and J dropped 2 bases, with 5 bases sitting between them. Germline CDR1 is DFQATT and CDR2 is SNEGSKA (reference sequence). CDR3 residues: CSASPAYEQYF. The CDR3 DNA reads TGCAGTGCTAGTCCTGCCTACGAGCAGTACTTC.

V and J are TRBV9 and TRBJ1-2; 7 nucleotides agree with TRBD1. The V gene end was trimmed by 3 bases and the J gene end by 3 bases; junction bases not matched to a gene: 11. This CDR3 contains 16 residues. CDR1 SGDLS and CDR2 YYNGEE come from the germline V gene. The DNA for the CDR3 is TGTGCCAGCAGCGCAAACCGACAGGGAGAGGACTATGGCTACACCTTC. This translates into CASSANRQGEDYGYTF.

The CDR3 DNA follows: TGTGCCAGCAGCCCATCTGACAGGGCCTCCTACGAGCAGTACTTC. Encoded protein: CASSPSDRASYEQYF. The chain is built from TRBV7-9 and TRBJ2-7; TRBD1 matches 7 bases. V shed 5 bases and J 0 bases; nucleotides not matched to a gene: 7. The CDR3 is 15 residues long. CDR1 and CDR2 (germline): SEHNR, FQNEAQ (reference sequence).